This TCR beta chain was found in a study of neurological immune-mediated disorders. General study points: When the repertoires were grouped phylogenetically, those of 18 of the 34 multiple sclerosis patients came together in a single cluster of related CDR3 sequences, which points to a possible repertoire-level signature. In HTLV-1-associated myelopathy, TCR clonal expansion was greatest, whereas multiple sclerosis had the least, falling below healthy controls.

V lost 3 bases and J lost 9; bases outside the gene matches: 3. The germline gives CDR1 DFQATT, CDR2 SNEGSKA (reference sequence). The CDR3 is 11 residues long. The sample holds many counts of this clonotype. Antigen: not known. By 5'RACE with 10-nucleotide random UMIs, the cDNA was made. TCRdb processed the 5' RACE reads anew with MiXCR; each CDR3 protein has one entry. The table lists around 61,000 distinct CDR3 sequences, roughly 5% of them singletons. The sample taken for sequencing was PBMCs. This chain uses TRBV20-1 with TRBJ2-7; 9 positions agree with TRBD1. This clonotype was sampled from a human donor with multiple sclerosis. The donor label of this sample is uncertain. CDR3: CSARRQGGQYF. The DNA for the CDR3 is TGCAGTGCTAGGAGACAGGGGGGGCAGTACTTC.